One sample yielded the 11 T cell receptor beta chains listed below, sequenced in a study of T cell responses to AZD1222 COVID-19 vaccine. Using immunoSEQ multiplex PCR, the repertoire was profiled, and TCRdb retains in-frame clones only, with some absent. The table includes roughly 140,000 clones, 90% detected once. The specimen was peripheral blood, collected 28 days after the second AZD1222 dose. Receptors originate from an adult who received the AZD1222 COVID-19 vaccine.

The V gene is TRBV11-3, the J gene TRBJ2-2; TRBD2 agrees at 8 bases. V was pared by 3 bases and J by 2 bases, with 11 bases of the junction left unmatched. The germline V gene has CDR1 SGHNT and CDR2 YENEEA. The CDR3 extends over 18 amino acids. The DNA for the CDR3 is TGTGCCAGCAGCTTGTTTACTAGCGGAGGGGCTAACACCGGGGAGCTGTTTTTT. As protein: CASSLFTSGGANTGELFF.

The chain couples TRBV3-1 (or the pseudogene TRBV3-2) to TRBJ2-1, with D tentatively TRBD2 (5 bases). Deletions cut 6 bases from V and 3 bases from J, with 15 bases between. This CDR3 has 15 residues. The germline CDR1 and CDR2 sequences are LGHDT and YNNKEL (reference sequence). The CDR3 sequence is CASSLSIANYNEQFF. Written as DNA, the CDR3 is TGTGCCAGCAGTCTATCAATAGCGAACTACAATGAGCAGTTCTTC.

The V gene is TRBV27, the J gene TRBJ2-1; TRBD2 aligns across 9 bases. Germline loops: CDR1 MNHEY, CDR2 SMNVEV (reference sequence). The CDR3 covers 18 residues. The V gene end was trimmed by 2 bases and the J gene end by 2 bases; junction bases not matched to a gene: 10. In DNA form, the CDR3 reads TGTGCCAGCAGTTTAGAGTCGAGGCGGGAGGGCCCCTACAATGAGCAGTTCTTC. This sequence encodes CASSLESRREGPYNEQFF.

The genes are TRBV29-1 and TRBJ2-5; tentative D call: TRBD2 (6 bases). CDR3 size: 15 residues. The germline V gene encodes CDR1 SQVTM and CDR2 ANQGSEA. V was pared by 3 bases and J by 7 bases, with 21 bases between. The CDR3 coding sequence is TGCAGCGTTGATGCCCACTCCGGGAGCGGTACGACCCAGTACTTC. Translation gives CSVDAHSGSGTTQYF.

The chain is built from TRBV19 and TRBJ1-2; 8 bases fit TRBD1. V dropped 5 bases and J dropped 11; count of bases not matched to a gene: 7. Germline CDR1 reads LNHDA; CDR2 reads SQIVND (reference sequence). The CDR3 extends over 12 amino acids. The CDR3 DNA sequence: TGTGCCAGTAGTCGGACAGGGTTCCGTTACACCTTC. This translates into CASSRTGFRYTF.

The gene calls are TRBV28 and TRBJ1-6; 8 positions agree with TRBD1. CDR1 and CDR2 (germline): MDHEN, SYDVKM. Trimming took 6 bases from V and 1 from J; bases not matched to a gene: 14. The CDR3 is 19 residues long. The CDR3, as DNA: TGTGCCAGCAGGGCCCCAAGCAGGGGGCTTTTGTCCTATAATTCACCCCTCCACTTT. Protein sequence: CASRAPSRGLLSYNSPLHF. The full variable domain, its missing parts supplied by reference TRBV28 and TRBJ1-6, is DVKVTQSSRYLVKRTGEKVFLECVQDMDHENMFWYRQDPGLGLRLIYFSYDVKMKEKGDIPEGYSVSREKKERFSLILESASTNQTSMYLCASRAPSRGLLSYNSPLHFGNGTRLTVT.

The chain joins TRBV11-1 to TRBJ1-2; 7 bases fit TRBD1. The V gene's germline CDR1 is SGHAT and CDR2 FQDESV (reference sequence). The CDR3 totals 14 residues. V was pared by 0 bases and J by 2 bases, with 0 bases of the junction left unmatched. The CDR3 is CASSLAGQNYGYTF. DNA for the CDR3: TGTGCCAGCAGCTTAGCGGGACAGAACTATGGCTACACCTTC.

This sequence joins TRBV7-9 and TRBJ1-2, with D unresolved. The V gene's germline CDR1 is SEHNR and CDR2 FQNEAQ (reference sequence). There are 13 residues in the CDR3. V lost 5 bases and J lost 1, with 8 bases in between. The CDR3 DNA reads as TGTGCCAGCAGCCTCGGGGTTAACTATGGCTACACCTTC. The encoded protein is CASSLGVNYGYTF.

The chain joins TRBV27 to TRBJ1-1; TRBD1 matches at 8 bases. Trimming cost V 2 bases and J 5 bases; bases outside gene matches: 7. The CDR3 is made up of 15 amino acids. Germline-derived CDR1 and CDR2 are MNHEY and SMNVEV (reference sequence). The CDR3 spells CASSLTQGAWTEAFF. CDR3 coding DNA: TGTGCCAGCAGTTTAACTCAGGGGGCATGGACTGAAGCTTTCTTT.

The chain carries TRBV2 and TRBJ2-7, with 8 bases matching TRBD1. Germline V gene data show CDR1 as SNHLY and CDR2 as FYNNEI. This CDR3 comprises 19 residues. J gave up 3 bases and V 2 bases, and 18 bases lay outside the gene matches. The DNA for the CDR3 is TGTGCCAGCAGTGAAACCCATCCCTCCCGGACAGGGACATTCTACGAGCAGTACTTC. Its protein product is CASSETHPSRTGTFYEQYF.

This chain connects TRBV10-3 to TRBJ2-2, with D perhaps being TRBD1 or TRBD2 (5 bases each). Germline CDR1 and CDR2: ENHRY and SYGVKD. The CDR3 consists of 15 residues. Between the trimmed V and J ends, which lost 3 bases and 1 base, there was a span of 9 bases. For the CDR3, the DNA is TGTGCCATCAGTGATGGGGGTCTGAACACCGGGGAGCTGTTTTTT. It specifies CAISDGGLNTGELFF.